One and the same sample provided the 17 T cell receptor beta chains below, sequenced in a study of glioma-infiltrating T cells. TCR alpha and beta CDR3 regions were amplified from RNA using iRepertoire nested multiplex PCR. TCRdb re-called the multiplex PCR reads with MiXCR, one entry per CDR3 protein. The table lists about 110,000 distinct CDR3 sequences, 25% to 30% of them singletons. The material sequenced was glioma tissue, nonneoplastic brain tissue, or PBMCs (not recorded which). The origin of the receptors is a human donor with low-grade glioma or glioblastoma, undergoing nonglioma brain surgery, or in good health (not recorded which).

As DNA, the CDR3 is TGTGCCAGCCGCAGCGGCAGGTCTGATACGCAGTATTTT. Protein: CASRSGRSDTQYF. The rearrangement uses TRBV9 and TRBJ2-3, with D maybe TRBD2 (5 bases). The ends were cut back, 7 bases at V and 6 bases at J, with 15 bases in the middle. Per the germline V gene, CDR1 is SGDLS and CDR2 is YYNGEE. There are 13 residues in the CDR3.

V gene TRBV4-2 combines with J gene TRBJ2-3; 7 positions match TRBD2. With V trimmed by 4 bases and J by 4 bases, 8 bases remained unmatched. The germline V gene has CDR1 LGHNA and CDR2 YNFKEQ. The length of the CDR3 is 15 residues. CDR3 sequence reads: CASSRQEGGADTQYF. The CDR3 bases are TGTGCCAGCAGCCGGCAGGAGGGAGGGGCAGATACGCAGTATTTT.

This clonotype was detected many times. The V call is TRBV7-9, the J call TRBJ2-3; unclear D gene. The CDR3 covers 14 residues. Trimming removed 1 base at V and 0 bases at J, with 5 bases between. The germline CDR1 and CDR2 sequences are SEHNR and FQNEAQ (reference sequence). CDR3 in amino acids: CASSLVASTDTQYF. The DNA for the CDR3 is TGTGCCAGCAGCTTAGTAGCTAGCACAGATACGCAGTATTTT.

Ten or more counts support this clonotype. The V call is TRBV20-1, the J call TRBJ1-1; a weak D match, TRBD1 (6 bases). Trimming cost V 1 base and J 1 base, with 10 bases left between them. The CDR3 loop spans 14 amino acids. Germline V CDR1 and CDR2: DFQATT, SNEGSKA (reference sequence). CDR3 sequence reads: CSARGWGANTEAFF. The CDR3 nucleotides read TGCAGTGCTAGAGGTTGGGGGGCGAACACTGAAGCTTTCTTT.

This clonotype was detected ten times or more. The CDR3 is CASSEVSGAYEQYF. The CDR3 region has the DNA TGTGCCAGCAGTGAAGTTTCGGGGGCCTACGAGCAGTACTTC. V and J are TRBV25-1 and TRBJ2-7; D may be TRBD2 (6 bases). The CDR3 consists of 14 residues. V was cut by 2 bases and J by 2 bases, with 10 bases left in between. Germline V gives CDR1 MGHDK, CDR2 SYGVNS.

Notes on this clonotype: A much larger clone lies one base from this, so it may be a read error. The rearrangement uses TRBV18 and TRBJ1-6, with a tentative D call TRBD1 (5 bases). Deletions cut 3 bases from V and 17 bases from J, with 14 bases between. This CDR3 region has 12 residues. The germline CDR1 and CDR2 sequences are KGHSH and LQKENI. The CDR3 sequence: CASSPGEGPIHF. DNA of the CDR3: TGTGCCAGCTCACCGGGGGAAGGGCCCATCCACTTT.

This clonotype was counted many times. The genes are TRBV28 and TRBJ1-1, with 10 positions matching TRBD1. From germline, CDR1 is MDHEN and CDR2 SYDVKM. The V and J ends lost 8 bases and 4 bases, in that order; junction bases with no gene match: 10. The CDR3 has 15 amino acids. In DNA, the CDR3 is TGTGCCAGCGGAACTTGGACAGGGGGAGGCACTGAAGCTTTCTTT. Translation: CASGTWTGGGTEAFF.

CDR3 in amino acids: CSASRDRGTEAFF. The CDR3 bases are TGCAGTGCTAGTAGGGACAGGGGCACTGAAGCTTTCTTT. V gene TRBV20-1 combines with J gene TRBJ1-1; 10 bases are shared with TRBD1. The CDR3 totals 13 residues. CDR1 is DFQATT, CDR2 SNEGSKA, per germline (reference sequence). V trimming: 3 bases; J trimming: 4 bases; junction bases outside the gene matches: 2.

Ten or more counts support this clonotype. This sequence joins TRBV2 and TRBJ1-1; TRBD1 matches 7 bases. The CDR3 loop spans 14 amino acids. Germline CDR1 and CDR2: SNHLY and FYNNEI. J gave up 2 bases and V 7 bases, and 7 bases lay outside the gene matches. This CDR3 reads CASISTGRNTEAFF. The DNA of the CDR3 is TGTGCCAGCATTTCGACAGGGCGTAACACTGAAGCTTTCTTT.

With respect to this clonotype: A much larger clone lies one base from this, so it may be a read error. The chain uses TRBV5-4 and TRBJ2-1; tentative D call: TRBD1 (6 bases). Deletions cut 4 bases from V and 2 bases from J, with 13 bases between. The CDR3 is 15 amino acids. The germline V gene encodes CDR1 SGHNT and CDR2 YYREEE (reference sequence). This chain's CDR3 is CASSHRSGAYNEQFF. Here the CDR3 DNA reads TGTGCCAGCAGCCATAGGTCAGGGGCCTACAATGAGCAGTTCTTC.

A remark on this clonotype: This may arise from a read error, as a much more abundant clone is one base away. This rearrangement joins TRBV29-1 to TRBJ2-1; D not certain. With 6 bases removed from V and 8 bases from J, the gap between germline ends came to 14 bases. The germline V gene encodes CDR1 SQVTM and CDR2 ANQGSEA. The CDR3 runs 12 residues. This CDR3 reads CSVPHSTHEQFF. CDR3 DNA: TGCAGCGTGCCGCATTCTACCCATGAGCAGTTCTTC.

There are many counts of this clonotype. The V call is TRBV7-3, the J call TRBJ1-1, with a tentative D call TRBD1 (6 bases). Trimming removed 4 bases from V and 5 bases from J, with 11 bases in between. The CDR3 runs to 13 residues. The V gene's germline CDR1 is SGHTA and CDR2 FQGTGA. The CDR3 region has the DNA TGTGCCAGCAGCTCGGGGGCGCGTACTGAAGCTTTCTTT. This sequence encodes CASSSGARTEAFF. Full variable domain (remainder filled in from reference TRBV7-3 and TRBJ1-1): GAGVSQTPSNKVTEKGKYVELRCDPISGHTALYWYRQSLGQGPEFLIYFQGTGAADDSGLPNDRFFAVRPEGSVSTLKIQRTERGDSAVYLCASSSGARTEAFFGQGTRLTVV.

In its sample, this clonotype was seen a few times. This rearrangement joins TRBV29-1 to TRBJ2-3; the match to TRBD1 covers 7 bases. The J segment lost 6 bases and the V segment lost 3 bases, leaving 9 bases of the junction unmatched. Germline V gene lookup returns CDR1 SQVTM and CDR2 ANQGSEA. The CDR3 consists of 14 residues. The CDR3 sequence is CSVDVYRGPDTQYF. CDR3 bases: TGCAGCGTTGACGTGTATAGGGGGCCGGATACGCAGTATTTT.

This clonotype occurred many times. The V call is TRBV5-1, the J call TRBJ1-1; possibly TRBD1 for D (5 bases). V was clipped by 1 base and J by 11 bases, with 15 bases between them. This CDR3 has 13 amino acids. The germline V gene encodes CDR1 SGHRS and CDR2 YFSETQ. CDR3 coding DNA: TGCGCCAGCAGCTTGTACGGGGCGGCGGCGGCTTTCTTT. Its protein product is CASSLYGAAAAFF.

This chain uses TRBV5-1 with TRBJ1-3, with a tentative D call TRBD1 (6 bases). The germline V gene encodes CDR1 SGHRS and CDR2 YFSETQ. Deletions cut 2 bases from V and 3 bases from J, with 15 bases between. The CDR3 loop spans 16 amino acids. The CDR3 DNA follows: TGCGCCAGCAGCTTCACAGGGATTGGGCTTGGAAACACCATATATTTT. Translated: CASSFTGIGLGNTIYF.

On this clonotype itself: Just one base apart from a much larger clone, this may be a read error. As DNA, the CDR3 is TGTGCCACCAGTGATCGGGGTTCCCCGTCCACAGATAAGCAGTATTTT. It is translated as CATSDRGSPSTDKQYF. The chain is built from TRBV24-1 and TRBJ2-3; TRBD2 is a possible D gene (5 bases). Per the germline V gene, CDR1 is KGHDR and CDR2 is SFDVKD. The CDR3 contains 16 residues.

In its sample, this clonotype was seen many times. This chain uses TRBV28 with TRBJ1-3; D unclear. Trimming took 2 bases from V and 2 from J, leaving 4 bases between them. Per germline, CDR1 MDHEN and CDR2 SYDVKM. This CDR3 comprises 13 residues. In nucleotides, the CDR3 is TGTGCCAGCAGTTTAACCGCTGGAAACACCATATATTTT. Amino acid sequence: CASSLTAGNTIYF.